This T cell receptor beta chain was recovered during a study of T cell clonality in common variable immunodeficiency. The protocol was immunoSEQ multiplex PCR, while the TCRdb copy is restricted to in-frame clones and leaves out a portion. The sample offers about 66,000 clones and no singletons, the top ten holding approximately 1.6%. Blood samples were heparinized, 5 to 8 ml per donor. Study-level findings and limits: Reportedly, TCR beta sequences from common variable immunodeficiency showed fewer deletions and N-nucleotide insertions.

This clone was recorded at least ten times. Antigen unknown. The observed sequence ends 3 residues before the CDR3 terminus, with the missing tail filled in from the germline J gene. Losses at the gene ends were 1 base for V and 7 bases for J; bases not matched to a gene: 3. This CDR3 has 14 residues. In germline, CDR1 is MNHNS, CDR2 SASEGT. The chain employs TRBV6-1 and TRBJ1-2; 10 bases fit TRBD1. The clonotype was recovered from a person aged 18-69 years in good health. The specimen was peripheral blood mononuclear cells. The CDR3 bases that were read are TGTGCCAGCAGTGAAGTAGGGACAGGGGCTGGC. It translates to CASSEVGTGAG. The whole CDR3 protein reads CASSEVGTGAGYTF.